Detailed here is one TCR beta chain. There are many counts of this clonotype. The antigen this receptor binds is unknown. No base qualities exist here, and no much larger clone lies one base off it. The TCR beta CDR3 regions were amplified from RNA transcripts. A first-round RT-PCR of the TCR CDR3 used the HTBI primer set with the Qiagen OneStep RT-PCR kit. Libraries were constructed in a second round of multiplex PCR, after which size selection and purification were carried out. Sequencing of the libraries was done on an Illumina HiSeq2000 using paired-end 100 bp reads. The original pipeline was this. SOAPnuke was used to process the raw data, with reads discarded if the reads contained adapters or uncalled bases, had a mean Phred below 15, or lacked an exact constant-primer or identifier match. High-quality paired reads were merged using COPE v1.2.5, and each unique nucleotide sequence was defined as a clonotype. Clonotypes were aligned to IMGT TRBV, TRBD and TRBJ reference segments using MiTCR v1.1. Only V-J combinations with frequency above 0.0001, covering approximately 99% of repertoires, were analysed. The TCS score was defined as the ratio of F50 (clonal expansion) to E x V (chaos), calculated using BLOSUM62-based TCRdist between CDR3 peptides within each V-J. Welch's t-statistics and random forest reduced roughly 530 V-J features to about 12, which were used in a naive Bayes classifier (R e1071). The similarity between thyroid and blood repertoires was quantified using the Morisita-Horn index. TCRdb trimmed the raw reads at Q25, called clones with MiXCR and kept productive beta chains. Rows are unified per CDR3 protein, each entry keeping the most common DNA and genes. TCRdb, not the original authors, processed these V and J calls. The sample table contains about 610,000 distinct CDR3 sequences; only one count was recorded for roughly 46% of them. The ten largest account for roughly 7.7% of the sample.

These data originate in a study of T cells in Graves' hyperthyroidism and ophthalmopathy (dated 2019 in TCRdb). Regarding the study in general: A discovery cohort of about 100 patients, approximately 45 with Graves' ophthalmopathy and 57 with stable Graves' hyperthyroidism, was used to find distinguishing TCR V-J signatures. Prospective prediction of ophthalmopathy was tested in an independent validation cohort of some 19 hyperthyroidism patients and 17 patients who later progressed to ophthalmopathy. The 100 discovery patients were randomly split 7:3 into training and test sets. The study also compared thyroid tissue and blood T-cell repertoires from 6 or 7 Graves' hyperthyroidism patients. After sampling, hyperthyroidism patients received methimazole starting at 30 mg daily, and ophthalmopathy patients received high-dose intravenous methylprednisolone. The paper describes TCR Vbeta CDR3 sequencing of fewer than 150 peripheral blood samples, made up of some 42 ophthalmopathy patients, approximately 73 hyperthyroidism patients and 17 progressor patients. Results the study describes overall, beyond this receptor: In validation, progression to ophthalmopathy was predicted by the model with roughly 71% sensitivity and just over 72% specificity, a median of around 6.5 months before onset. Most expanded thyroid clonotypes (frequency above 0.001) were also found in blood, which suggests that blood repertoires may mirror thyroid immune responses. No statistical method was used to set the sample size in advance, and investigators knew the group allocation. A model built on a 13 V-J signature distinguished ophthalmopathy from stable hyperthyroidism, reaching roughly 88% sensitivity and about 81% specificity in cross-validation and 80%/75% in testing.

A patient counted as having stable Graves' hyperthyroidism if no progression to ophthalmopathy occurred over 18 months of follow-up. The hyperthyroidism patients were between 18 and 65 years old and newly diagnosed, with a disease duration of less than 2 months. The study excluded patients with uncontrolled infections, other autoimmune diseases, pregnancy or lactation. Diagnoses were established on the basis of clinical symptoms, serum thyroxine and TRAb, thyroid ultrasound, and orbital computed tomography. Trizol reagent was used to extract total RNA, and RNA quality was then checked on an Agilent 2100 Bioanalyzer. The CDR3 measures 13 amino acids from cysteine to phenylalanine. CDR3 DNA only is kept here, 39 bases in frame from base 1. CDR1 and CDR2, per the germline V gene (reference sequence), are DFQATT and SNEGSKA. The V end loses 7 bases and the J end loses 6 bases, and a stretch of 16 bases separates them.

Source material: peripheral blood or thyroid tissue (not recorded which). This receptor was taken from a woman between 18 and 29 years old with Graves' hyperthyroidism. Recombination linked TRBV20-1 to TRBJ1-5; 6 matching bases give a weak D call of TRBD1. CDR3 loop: CSGAGDVSQPQHF. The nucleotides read TGCAGTGGGGCAGGGGACGTGAGTCAGCCCCAGCATTTT.